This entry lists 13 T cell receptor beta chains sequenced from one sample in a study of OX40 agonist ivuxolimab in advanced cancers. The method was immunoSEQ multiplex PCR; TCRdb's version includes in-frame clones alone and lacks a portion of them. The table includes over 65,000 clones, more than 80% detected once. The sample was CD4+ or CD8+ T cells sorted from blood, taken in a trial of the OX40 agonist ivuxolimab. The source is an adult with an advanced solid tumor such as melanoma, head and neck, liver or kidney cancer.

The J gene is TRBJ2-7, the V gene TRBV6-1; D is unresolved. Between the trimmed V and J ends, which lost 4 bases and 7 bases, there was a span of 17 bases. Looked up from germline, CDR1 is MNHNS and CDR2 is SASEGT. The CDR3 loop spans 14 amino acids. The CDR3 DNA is TGTGCCAGCAGTGCCCCCGGAAGGGTTGGAGAGCAGTACTTC. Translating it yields CASSAPGRVGEQYF.

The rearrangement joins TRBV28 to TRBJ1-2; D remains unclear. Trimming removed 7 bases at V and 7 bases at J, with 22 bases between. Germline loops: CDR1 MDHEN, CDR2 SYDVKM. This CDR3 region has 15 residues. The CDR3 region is CASTPYGLRAGGYTF. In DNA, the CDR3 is TGTGCCAGCACCCCTTACGGGCTCCGAGCGGGTGGCTACACCTTC.

CDR3 bases: TGCGCCAGCAGTGTTAGCGGGAGGACCGGCGAGCAGTACTTC. This gives the protein CASSVSGRTGEQYF. The chain combines TRBV10-2 with TRBJ2-7; 10 nucleotides line up with TRBD2. Trimming removed 4 bases from V and 6 bases from J; junction bases left unmatched: 6. This CDR3 comprises 14 residues. In germline, CDR1 is WSHSY, CDR2 SAAADI.

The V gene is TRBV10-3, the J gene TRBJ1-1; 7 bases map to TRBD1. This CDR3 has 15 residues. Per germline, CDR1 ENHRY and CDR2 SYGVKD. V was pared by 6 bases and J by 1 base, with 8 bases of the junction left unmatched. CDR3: CAIRNTGTANTEAFF. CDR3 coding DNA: TGTGCCATCAGGAACACCGGGACAGCGAACACTGAAGCTTTCTTT.

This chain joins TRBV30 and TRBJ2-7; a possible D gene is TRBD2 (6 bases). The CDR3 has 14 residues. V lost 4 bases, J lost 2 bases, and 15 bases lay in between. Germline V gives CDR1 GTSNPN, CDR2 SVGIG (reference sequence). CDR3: CAWTRGPGAYEQYF. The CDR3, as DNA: TGTGCCTGGACCCGGGGACCGGGGGCCTACGAGCAGTACTTC.

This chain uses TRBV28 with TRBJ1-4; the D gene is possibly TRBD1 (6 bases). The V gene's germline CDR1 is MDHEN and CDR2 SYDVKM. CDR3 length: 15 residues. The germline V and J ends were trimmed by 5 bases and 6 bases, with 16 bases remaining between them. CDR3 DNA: TGTGCCAGCAGTGCAGTTTGGGGGGCGCATGAAAAACTGTTTTTT. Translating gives CASSAVWGAHEKLFF.

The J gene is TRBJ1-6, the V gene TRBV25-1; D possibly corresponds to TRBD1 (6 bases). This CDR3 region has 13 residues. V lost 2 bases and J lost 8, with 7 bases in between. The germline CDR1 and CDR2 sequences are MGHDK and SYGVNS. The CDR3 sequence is CASSEQGYSPLHF. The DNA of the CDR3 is TGTGCCAGCAGTGAACAGGGGTATTCACCCCTCCACTTT. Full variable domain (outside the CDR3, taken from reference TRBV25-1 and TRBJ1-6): EADIYQTPRYLVIGTGKKITLECSQTMGHDKMYWYQQDPGMELHLIHYSYGVNSTEKGDLSSESTVSRIRTEHFPLTLESARPSHTSQYLCASSEQGYSPLHFGNGTRLTVT.

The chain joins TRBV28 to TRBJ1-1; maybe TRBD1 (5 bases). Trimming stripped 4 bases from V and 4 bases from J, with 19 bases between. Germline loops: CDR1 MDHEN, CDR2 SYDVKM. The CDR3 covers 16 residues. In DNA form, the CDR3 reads TGTGCCAGCAGTTCTTTGACGCGAGGGGCTCCCACTGAAGCTTTCTTT. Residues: CASSSLTRGAPTEAFF.

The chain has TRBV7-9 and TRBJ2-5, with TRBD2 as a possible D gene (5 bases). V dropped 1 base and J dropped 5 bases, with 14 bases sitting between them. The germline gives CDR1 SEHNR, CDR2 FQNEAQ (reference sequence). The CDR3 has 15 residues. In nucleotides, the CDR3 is TGTGCCAGCAGCTTAGGTAGTTGGGAGCTGGAGACCCAGTACTTC. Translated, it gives CASSLGSWELETQYF.

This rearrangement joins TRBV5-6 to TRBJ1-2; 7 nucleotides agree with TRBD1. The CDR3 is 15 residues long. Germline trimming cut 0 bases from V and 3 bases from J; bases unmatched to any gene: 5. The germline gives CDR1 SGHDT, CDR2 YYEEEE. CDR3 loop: CASSLDRGADYGYTF. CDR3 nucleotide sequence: TGTGCCAGCAGCTTGGACAGGGGCGCGGACTATGGCTACACCTTC.

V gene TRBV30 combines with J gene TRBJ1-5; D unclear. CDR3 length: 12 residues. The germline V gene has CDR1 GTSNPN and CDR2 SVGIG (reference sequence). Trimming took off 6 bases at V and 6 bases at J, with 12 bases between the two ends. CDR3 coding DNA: TGTGCCTGCGCCTGGTTTGGTCAGCCCCAGCATTTT. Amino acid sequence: CACAWFGQPQHF.

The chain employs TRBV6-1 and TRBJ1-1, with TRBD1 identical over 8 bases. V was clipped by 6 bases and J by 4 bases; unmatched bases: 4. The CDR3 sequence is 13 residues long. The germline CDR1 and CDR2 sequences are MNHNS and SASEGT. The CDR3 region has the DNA TGTGCCAGCAGGGACAGGGCGTTCACTGAAGCTTTCTTT. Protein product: CASRDRAFTEAFF.

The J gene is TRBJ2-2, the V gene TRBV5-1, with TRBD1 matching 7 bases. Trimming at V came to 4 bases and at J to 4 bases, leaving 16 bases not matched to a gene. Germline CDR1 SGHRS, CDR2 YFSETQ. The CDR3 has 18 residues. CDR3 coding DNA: TGCGCCAGCAGCCCGACAGGGCTAGGGCGAGGCGTCACCGGGGAGCTGTTTTTT. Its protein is CASSPTGLGRGVTGELFF.